This is a list of T cell receptor beta chains from one sample in a study of regulatory T cells in long-lasting Graves disease. TCRdb re-called the multiplex PCR reads through MiXCR, storing one row per CDR3 protein. The data hold hundreds of thousands of distinct CDR3 sequences, with about a fifth observed a single time. The source was peripheral blood mononuclear cells (PBMCs), collected when the disease was refractory, from a patient treated with antithyroid drugs. Receptors originate from a female donor with Graves disease. The CDR3 runs from the conserved cysteine through the conserved F or W. The D gene is left open where the match is weak. The listing skips clone size in some rows; elsewhere it reads once, few, many or a size class.

clone size	V gene	J gene	D gene	CDR3 DNA	CDR3 protein
few	TRBV19	TRBJ2-5	.	TGTGCCAGTAGTAATACAGGAGAAGAGACCCAGTACTTC	CASSNTGEETQYF
many	TRBV28	TRBJ1-4	.	TGTGCCAGCAGTTTAGAAGACCCCTGGGATGAAAAACTGTTTTTT	CASSLEDPWDEKLFF
.	TRBV5-4	TRBJ1-2	.	TGTGCCAGCAGGACCGCGGGGGGTAACTATGGCTACACCTTC	CASRTAGGNYGYTF
.	TRBV10-2	TRBJ1-6	.	TGCGCCAGCAGTGTAGCAGAGGGATCACCCCTCCACTTT	CASSVAEGSPLHF
few	TRBV15	TRBJ1-1	TRBD1	TGTGCCACCAGCAGCAGACCGGGACAGGGGGAGAACACTGAAGCTTTCTTT	CATSSRPGQGENTEAFF
many	TRBV28	TRBJ1-5	.	TGTGCCAGCAGTTTAGGGAAAGCACGCCAGCCCCAGCATTTT	CASSLGKARQPQHF
large	TRBV6-2/TRBV6-3	TRBJ2-5	.	TGTGCCAGCAGTTACATCGGGGATCCGGAGACCCAGTACTTC	CASSYIGDPETQYF
many	TRBV6-1	TRBJ2-5	TRBD2	TGTGCCAGCAGTCTAGCGGGAAAAAGAGAGACCCAGTACTTC	CASSLAGKRETQYF
few	TRBV7-2	TRBJ2-7	.	TGTGCCAGCAGCTTGGGAGGAGCGGCGTCCTACGAGCAGTACTTC	CASSLGGAASYEQYF
many	TRBV7-2	TRBJ2-2	TRBD2	TGTGCCAGCAGCCCCCATCTCGGGCTAGCGGGTGGAACCGGGGAGCTGTTTTTT	CASSPHLGLAGGTGELFF
many	TRBV3-1	TRBJ2-7	.	TGTGCCAGCAGCCAAGAGCTCCACTCCTACGAGCAGTACTTC	CASSQELHSYEQYF
few	TRBV19	TRBJ2-5	.	TGTGCCAGTACCAGGGACGGGGAAGAGACCCAGTACTTC	CASTRDGEETQYF
few	TRBV9	TRBJ2-7	.	TGTGCCAGCAGCGAGACAGCGAGCTCCTACGAGCAGTACTTC	CASSETASSYEQYF
few	TRBV19	TRBJ2-2	.	TGTGCCAGTAGTATTGGGCGGGGATCGAACACCGGGGAGCTGTTTTTT	CASSIGRGSNTGELFF
many	TRBV2	TRBJ1-6	.	TGTGCCAGCAACGGGCCAGACCGGGTCCGTTCACCCCTCCACTTT	CASNGPDRVRSPLHF
few	TRBV6-1	TRBJ2-5	.	TGTGCCAGCAGGAAACGACAGGTTCCAGAGACCCAGTACTTC	CASRKRQVPETQYF
many	TRBV2	TRBJ2-1	.	TGTGCCAGCAGTCCCTTGGCAGGCCGCTACAATGAGCAGTTCTTC	CASSPLAGRYNEQFF
.	TRBV11-2	TRBJ1-1	.	TGTGCCAGCAGCTCCCCCCCACAGGGCCCGAACACTGGAGCTTTCTTT	CASSSPPQGPNTGAFF
many	TRBV12-3/TRBV12-4	TRBJ1-1	TRBD1	TGTGCCAGCAGTTTAGACAGGGGGCCGGGGACTGAAGCTTTCTTT	CASSLDRGPGTEAFF
few	TRBV11-2	TRBJ2-5	.	TGTGCCAGCAGTTCAACGGGTCCCTCGGGGGAGACCCAGTACTTC	CASSSTGPSGETQYF
many	TRBV12-3/TRBV12-4	TRBJ1-5	.	TGTGCCAGCAGACTAGGTCAGGGTCAAGGCAATCAGCCCCAGCATTTT	CASRLGQGQGNQPQHF
.	TRBV13	TRBJ2-2	.	.	CASTLSGPGLSGELFF
many	TRBV6-1	TRBJ1-2	.	TGTGCCAGCAAGGGTGGAGGGTTGCAGTATGGCTACACCTTC	CASKGGGLQYGYTF
many	TRBV11-2	TRBJ1-3	.	TGTGCCAGCAGCGCCGGCCCGGGGGGAGGAAACACCATATATTTT	CASSAGPGGGNTIYF
few	TRBV5-1	TRBJ1-3	.	TGCGCCAGCAGCTTCCAAGGGACATCTGGAAACACCATATATTTT	CASSFQGTSGNTIYF